This T cell receptor beta chain stems from a study of response to subunit inactivated influenza vaccine. Study-level points and caveats: The authors suggested that every seasonal influenza vaccination recruits few new T cells.

This clonotype showed up many times. As yet, its antigen is unknown. V lost 2 bases to trimming and J lost 5 bases, with 6 bases between them. CDR3 size: 13 residues. MiXCR, applied by TCRdb to the RT-PCR reads, yields one record per CDR3 protein. In the table there are about 500,000 distinct CDR3 sequences, 7.2% of which are singletons. Material: PBMCs from blood, obtained less than 30 months after vaccination. The chain links TRBV12-3 or TRBV12-4 to TRBJ2-2; D gene unclear. The receptor's source is a man between 50 and 75 years old who received an inactivated influenza vaccine. CDR3 bases: TGTGCCAGCAGTTTACAGCAAACCGGGGAGCTGTTTTTT. Its protein product is CASSLQQTGELFF.